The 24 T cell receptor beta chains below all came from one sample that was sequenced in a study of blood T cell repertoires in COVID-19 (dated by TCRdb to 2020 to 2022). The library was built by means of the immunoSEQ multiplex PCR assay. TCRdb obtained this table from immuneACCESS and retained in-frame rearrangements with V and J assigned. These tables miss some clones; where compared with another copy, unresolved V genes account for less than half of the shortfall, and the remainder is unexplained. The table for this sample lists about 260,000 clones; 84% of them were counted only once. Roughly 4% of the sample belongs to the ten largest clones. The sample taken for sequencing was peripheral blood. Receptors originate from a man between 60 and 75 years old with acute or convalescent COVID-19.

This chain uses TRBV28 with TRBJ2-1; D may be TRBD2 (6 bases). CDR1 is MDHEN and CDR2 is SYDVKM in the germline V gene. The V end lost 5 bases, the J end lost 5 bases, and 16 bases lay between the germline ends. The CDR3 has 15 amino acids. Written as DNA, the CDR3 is TGTGCCAGCAGTGGGGGTGGGGAGGCCCACAATGAGCAGTTCTTC. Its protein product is CASSGGGEAHNEQFF.

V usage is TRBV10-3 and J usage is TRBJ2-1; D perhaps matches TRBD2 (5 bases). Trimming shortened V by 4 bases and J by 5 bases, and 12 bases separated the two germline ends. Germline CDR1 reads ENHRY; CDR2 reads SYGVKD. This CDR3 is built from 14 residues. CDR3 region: CAISGLAIDNEQFF. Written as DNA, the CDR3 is TGTGCCATCAGTGGCCTAGCAATAGACAATGAGCAGTTCTTC.

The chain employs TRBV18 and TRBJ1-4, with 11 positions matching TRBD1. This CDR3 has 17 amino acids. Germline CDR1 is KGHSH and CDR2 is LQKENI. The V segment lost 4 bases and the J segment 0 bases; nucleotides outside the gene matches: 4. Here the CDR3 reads CASSQGQGAATNEKLFF. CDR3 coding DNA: TGTGCCAGCTCACAAGGACAGGGGGCCGCAACTAATGAAAAACTGTTTTTT.

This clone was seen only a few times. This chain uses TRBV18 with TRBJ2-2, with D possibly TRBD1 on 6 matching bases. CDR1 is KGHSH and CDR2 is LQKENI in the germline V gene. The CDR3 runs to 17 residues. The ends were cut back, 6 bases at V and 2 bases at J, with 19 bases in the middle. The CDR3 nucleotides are TGTGCCAGCTCCCGAGAACCAAAGGACAGAAACACCGGGGAGCTGTTTTTT. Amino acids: CASSREPKDRNTGELFF.

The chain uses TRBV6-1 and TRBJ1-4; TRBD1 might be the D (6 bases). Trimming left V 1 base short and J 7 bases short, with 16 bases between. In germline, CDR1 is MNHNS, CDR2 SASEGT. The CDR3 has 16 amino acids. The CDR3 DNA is TGTGCCAGCAGTGAAGGGGGGGGGCGCGGTACTGAAAAACTGTTTTTT. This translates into CASSEGGGRGTEKLFF.

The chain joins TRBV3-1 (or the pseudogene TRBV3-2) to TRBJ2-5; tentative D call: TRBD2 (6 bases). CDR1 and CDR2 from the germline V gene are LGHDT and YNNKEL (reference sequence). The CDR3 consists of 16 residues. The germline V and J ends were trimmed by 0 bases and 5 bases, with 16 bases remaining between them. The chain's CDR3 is CASSQDPTGVRETQYF. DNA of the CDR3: TGTGCCAGCAGCCAAGATCCAACGGGAGTTAGGGAGACCCAGTACTTC.

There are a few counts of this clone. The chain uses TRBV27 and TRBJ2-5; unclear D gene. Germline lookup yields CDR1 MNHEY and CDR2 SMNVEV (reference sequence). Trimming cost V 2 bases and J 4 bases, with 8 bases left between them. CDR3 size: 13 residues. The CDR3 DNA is TGTGCCAGCAGTTTACCAGGTCGAGAGACCCAGTACTTC. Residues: CASSLPGRETQYF.

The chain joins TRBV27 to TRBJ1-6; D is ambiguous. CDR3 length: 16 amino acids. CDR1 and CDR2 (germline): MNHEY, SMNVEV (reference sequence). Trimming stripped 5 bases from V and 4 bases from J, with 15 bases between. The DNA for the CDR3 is TGTGCCAGCAGTCCCACGGGGAGGAAGTATAATTCACCCCTCCACTTT. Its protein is CASSPTGRKYNSPLHF.

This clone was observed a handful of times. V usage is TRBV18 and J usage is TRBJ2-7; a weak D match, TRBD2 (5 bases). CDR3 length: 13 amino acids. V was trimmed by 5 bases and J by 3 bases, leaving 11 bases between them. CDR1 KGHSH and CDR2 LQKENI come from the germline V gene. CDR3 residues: CASSSSAYYEQYF. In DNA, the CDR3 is TGTGCCAGCTCAAGTAGCGCATACTACGAGCAGTACTTC. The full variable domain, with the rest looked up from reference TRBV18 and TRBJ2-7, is NAGVMQNPRHLVRRRGQEARLRCSPMKGHSHVYWYRQLPEEGLKFMVYLQKENIIDESGMPKERFSAEFPKEGPSILRIQQVVRGDSAAYFCASSSSAYYEQYFGPGTRLTVT.

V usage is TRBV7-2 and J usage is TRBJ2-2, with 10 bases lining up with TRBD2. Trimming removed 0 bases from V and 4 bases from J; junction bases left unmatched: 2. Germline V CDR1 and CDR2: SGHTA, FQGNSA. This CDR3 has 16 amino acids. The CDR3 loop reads CASSLAASGSTGELFF. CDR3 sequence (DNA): TGTGCCAGCAGCTTAGCGGCTAGCGGGAGCACCGGGGAGCTGTTTTTT.

The CDR3 loop reads CAWSRQEAPWGYTF. The CDR3 region has the DNA TGTGCCTGGAGCCGACAGGAGGCCCCCTGGGGCTACACCTTC. This rearrangement joins TRBV30 to TRBJ1-2; D is perhaps TRBD1 (6 bases). Between the trimmed V and J ends, which lost 3 bases and 8 bases, there was a span of 19 bases. The CDR3 runs 14 residues. Germline V gives CDR1 GTSNPN, CDR2 SVGIG (reference sequence).

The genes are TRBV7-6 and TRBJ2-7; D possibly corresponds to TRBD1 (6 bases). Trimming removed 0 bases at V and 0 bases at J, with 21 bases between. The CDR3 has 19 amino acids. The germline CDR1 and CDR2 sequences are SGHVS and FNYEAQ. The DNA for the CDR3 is TGTGCCAGCAGCTTAGCTGGGCAGGGGAGTAGGAAAAGCTCCTACGAGCAGTACTTC. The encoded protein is CASSLAGQGSRKSSYEQYF.

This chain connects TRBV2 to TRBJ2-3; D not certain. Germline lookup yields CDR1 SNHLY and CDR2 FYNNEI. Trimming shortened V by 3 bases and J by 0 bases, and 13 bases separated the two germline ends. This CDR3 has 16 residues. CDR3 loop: CASSDWSRASTDTQYF. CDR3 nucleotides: TGTGCCAGCAGTGATTGGAGTCGAGCTAGCACAGATACGCAGTATTTT. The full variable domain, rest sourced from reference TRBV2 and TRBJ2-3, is EPEVTQTPSHQVTQMGQEVILRCVPISNHLYFYWYRQILGQKVEFLVSFYNNEISEKSEIFDDQFSVERPDGSNFTLKIRSTKLEDSAMYFCASSDWSRASTDTQYFGPGTRLTVL.

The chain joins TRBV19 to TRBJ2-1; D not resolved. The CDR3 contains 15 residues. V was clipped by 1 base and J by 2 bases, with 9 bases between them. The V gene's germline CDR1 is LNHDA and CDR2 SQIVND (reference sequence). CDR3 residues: CASSIALEAYNEQFF. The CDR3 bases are TGTGCCAGTAGTATAGCCTTAGAGGCCTACAATGAGCAGTTCTTC.

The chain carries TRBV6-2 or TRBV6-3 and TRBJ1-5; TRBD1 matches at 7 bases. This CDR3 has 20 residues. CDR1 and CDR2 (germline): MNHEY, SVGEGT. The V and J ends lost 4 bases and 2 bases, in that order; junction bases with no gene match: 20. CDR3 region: CASSSPFGTDGVGGNQPQHF. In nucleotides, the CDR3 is TGTGCCAGCAGTTCCCCCTTTGGGACAGATGGGGTCGGGGGCAATCAGCCCCAGCATTTT.

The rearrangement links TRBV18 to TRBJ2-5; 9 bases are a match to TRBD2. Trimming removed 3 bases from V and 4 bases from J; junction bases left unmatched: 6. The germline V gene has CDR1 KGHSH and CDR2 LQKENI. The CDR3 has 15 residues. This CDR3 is CASSPTAGGLETQYF. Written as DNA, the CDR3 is TGTGCCAGCTCACCGACGGCGGGAGGGTTAGAGACCCAGTACTTC.

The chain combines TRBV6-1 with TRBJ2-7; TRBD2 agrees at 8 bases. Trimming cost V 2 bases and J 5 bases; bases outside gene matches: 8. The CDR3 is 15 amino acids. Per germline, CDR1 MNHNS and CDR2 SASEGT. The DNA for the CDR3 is TGTGCCAGCAGTGAATGGCGGGGGGCGAGGGACGAGCAGTACTTC. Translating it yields CASSEWRGARDEQYF.

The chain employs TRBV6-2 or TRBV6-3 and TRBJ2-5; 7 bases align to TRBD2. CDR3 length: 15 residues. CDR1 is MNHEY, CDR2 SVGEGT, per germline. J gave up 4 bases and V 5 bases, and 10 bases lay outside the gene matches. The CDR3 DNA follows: TGTGCCAGCAGTCGATTAGGGACTACGCGAGAGACCCAGTACTTC. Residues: CASSRLGTTRETQYF.

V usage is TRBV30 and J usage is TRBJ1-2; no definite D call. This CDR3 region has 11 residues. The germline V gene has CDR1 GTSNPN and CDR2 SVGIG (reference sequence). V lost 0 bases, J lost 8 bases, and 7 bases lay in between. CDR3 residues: CAWSVYWGYTF. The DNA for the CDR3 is TGTGCCTGGAGTGTATACTGGGGCTACACCTTC. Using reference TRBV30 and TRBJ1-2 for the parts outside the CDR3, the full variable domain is SQTIHQWPATLVQPVGSPLSLECTVEGTSNPNLYWYRQAAGRGLQLLFYSVGIGQISSEVPQNLSASRPQDRQFILSSKKLLLSDSGFYLCAWSVYWGYTFGSGTRLTVV.

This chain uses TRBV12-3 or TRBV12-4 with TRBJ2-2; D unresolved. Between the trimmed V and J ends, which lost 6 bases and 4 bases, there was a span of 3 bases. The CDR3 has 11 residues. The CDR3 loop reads CASSSTGELFF. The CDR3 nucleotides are TGTGCCAGCAGCTCCACCGGGGAGCTGTTTTTT.

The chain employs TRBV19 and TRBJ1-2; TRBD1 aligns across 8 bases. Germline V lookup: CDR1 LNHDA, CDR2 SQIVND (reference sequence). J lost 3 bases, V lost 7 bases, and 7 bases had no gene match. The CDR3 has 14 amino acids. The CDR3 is CASIPGGKDYGYTF. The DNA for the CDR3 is TGTGCCAGTATACCAGGGGGCAAGGACTATGGCTACACCTTC.

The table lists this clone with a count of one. CDR3 protein: CASSYGLGALYEQYF. CDR3 DNA: TGTGCCAGCAGCTACGGACTAGGTGCCCTCTACGAGCAGTACTTC. This sequence joins TRBV5-6 and TRBJ2-7; 7 bases are a match to TRBD2. Trimming cost V 3 bases and J 3 bases; bases outside gene matches: 9. This CDR3 spans 15 amino acids. CDR1 and CDR2 from the germline V gene are SGHDT and YYEEEE.

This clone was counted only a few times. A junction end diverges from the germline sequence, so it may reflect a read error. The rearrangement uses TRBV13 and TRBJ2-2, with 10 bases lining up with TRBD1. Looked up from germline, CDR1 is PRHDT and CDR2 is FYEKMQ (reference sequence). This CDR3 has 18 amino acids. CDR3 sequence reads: CASSLTLPGQGNPGELFF. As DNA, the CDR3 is TGTGCCAGCAGCCTAACCCTCCCGGGACAGGGGAACCCCGGGGAGCTGTTTTTT.

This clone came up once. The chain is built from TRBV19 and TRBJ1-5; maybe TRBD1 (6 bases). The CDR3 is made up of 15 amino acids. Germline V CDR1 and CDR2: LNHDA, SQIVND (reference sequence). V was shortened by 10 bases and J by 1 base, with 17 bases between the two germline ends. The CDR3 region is CATGQFFGSNQPQHF. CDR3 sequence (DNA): TGTGCCACCGGACAGTTTTTCGGGAGCAATCAGCCCCAGCATTTT.